Sequencing of this T cell receptor (beta chain) was carried out in a study of blood T cells in healthy people across ages. Study at large: Template switching recovered approximately one barcoded beta molecule for every two T cells.

Regarding the study as a whole: PBMCs went unsorted, and a conclusive naive versus antigen-experienced comparison was therefore prevented. Naive T cell percentage showed a strong correlation with the diversity of TCR beta.

V lost 3 bases and J 6 bases, leaving 17 bases between the germline ends. CDR1 and CDR2 (germline): MGHRA, YSYEKL. This CDR3 has 16 residues. To note about this clonotype: Its antigen remains unknown.

A second PCR, run for about 6 to 11 cycles, used a sample-barcoded 5' primer plus a J-beta primer mix. From each sample, at least 3 million paired-end reads containing CDR3 were obtained. TCRdb called the 5' RACE reads again in MiXCR, with one record for every CDR3 protein. Among around 2 million distinct CDR3 sequences, about two fifths were seen once, and the ten largest hold 23%. Input material: blood. The chain couples TRBV4-1 to TRBJ1-4; a weak D match, TRBD1 (6 bases). This sequence was found in a human donor in good health. CDR3 in DNA: TGCGCCAGCAGCCATCTCGAGACAGGCGTGGATGAAAAACTGTTTTTT. Translated: CASSHLETGVDEKLFF.